The text below deals with one T cell receptor beta chain. Germline V CDR1 and CDR2: SGHRS, YFSETQ. The CDR3 loop spans 13 amino acids. With 2 bases removed from V and 8 bases from J, the gap between germline ends came to 13 bases. This record comes from a study of blood T cell repertoires in COVID-19. Measured with immunoSEQ multiplex PCR; TCRdb has only the in-frame clones, and not every one. Among 450,000 to 500,000 clones listed, about 85% were seen once. The TCR originated in a woman in her late teens or twenties who had recovered from COVID-19. Sequences were obtained from PBMCs or T cells enriched from blood (not recorded which). This chain joins TRBV5-1 and TRBJ1-1; D remains unclear. CDR3 nucleotide sequence: TGCGCCAGCAGCTTCGACTTTCCTCGCGAAGCTTTCTTT. Translated: CASSFDFPREAFF. Combining the CDR3 with reference TRBV5-1 and TRBJ1-1 gives the whole variable domain KAGVTQTPRYLIKTRGQQVTLSCSPISGHRSVSWYQQTPGQGLQFLFEYFSETQRNKGNFPGRFSGRQFSNSRSEMNVSTLELGDSALYLCASSFDFPREAFFGQGTRLTVV.